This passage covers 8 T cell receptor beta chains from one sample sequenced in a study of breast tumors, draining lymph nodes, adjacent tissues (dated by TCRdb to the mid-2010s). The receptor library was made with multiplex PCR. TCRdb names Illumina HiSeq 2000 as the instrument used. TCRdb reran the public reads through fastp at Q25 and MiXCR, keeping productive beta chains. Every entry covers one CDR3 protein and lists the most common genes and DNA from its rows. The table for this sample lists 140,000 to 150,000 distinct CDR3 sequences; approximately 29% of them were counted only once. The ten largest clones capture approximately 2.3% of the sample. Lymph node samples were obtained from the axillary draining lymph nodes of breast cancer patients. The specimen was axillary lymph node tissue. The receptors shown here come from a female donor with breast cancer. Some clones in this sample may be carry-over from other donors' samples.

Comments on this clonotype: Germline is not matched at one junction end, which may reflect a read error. The CDR3 DNA follows: TGCGCCAGCGGGCCTGGGGGGTGGGCTGACGCTTTCTTT. Its translation: CASGPGGWADAFF. The chain recombines TRBV5-1 with TRBJ1-1; TRBD1 might be the D (5 bases). There are 13 residues in the CDR3. Germline CDR1 and CDR2: SGHRS and YFSETQ.

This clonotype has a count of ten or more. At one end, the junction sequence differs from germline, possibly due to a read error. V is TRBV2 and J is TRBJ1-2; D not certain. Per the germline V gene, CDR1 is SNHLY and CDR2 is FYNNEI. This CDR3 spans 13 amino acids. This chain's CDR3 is CASSESRNYGHTF. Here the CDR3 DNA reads TGTGCCAGCAGTGAATCGCGAAACTATGGCCACACCTTC.

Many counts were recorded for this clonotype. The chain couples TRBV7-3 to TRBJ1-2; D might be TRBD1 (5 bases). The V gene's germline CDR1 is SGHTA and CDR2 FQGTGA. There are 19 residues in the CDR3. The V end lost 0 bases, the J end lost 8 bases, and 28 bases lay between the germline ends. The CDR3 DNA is TGTGCCAGCAGCTTAACGCCCGACAGAATTAACCCACAGCGGTCCGGCTACACCTTC. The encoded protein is CASSLTPDRINPQRSGYTF.

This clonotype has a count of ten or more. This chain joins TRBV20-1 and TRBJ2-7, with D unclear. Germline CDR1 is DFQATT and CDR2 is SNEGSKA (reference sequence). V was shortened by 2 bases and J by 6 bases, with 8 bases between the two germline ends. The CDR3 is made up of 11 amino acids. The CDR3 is CSARLLFEQYF. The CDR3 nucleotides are TGCAGTGCTAGATTACTGTTCGAGCAGTACTTC.

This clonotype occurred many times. The CDR3 loop reads CASSQGDRVSSAGYTF. The CDR3, as DNA: TGTGCCAGCAGCCAAGGGGACAGGGTTTCTTCGGCTGGCTACACCTTC. The gene calls are TRBV4-2 and TRBJ1-2; TRBD1 aligns across 9 bases. This CDR3 contains 16 residues. J was trimmed by 7 bases and V by 1 base; bases with no gene match: 10. Germline V gene lookup returns CDR1 LGHNA and CDR2 YNFKEQ.

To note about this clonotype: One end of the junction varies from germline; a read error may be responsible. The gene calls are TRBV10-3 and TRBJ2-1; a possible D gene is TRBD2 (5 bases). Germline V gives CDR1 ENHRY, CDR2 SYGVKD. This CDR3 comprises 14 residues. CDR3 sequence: CAVSGSEDYDEQFF. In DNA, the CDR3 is TGTGCCGTCAGTGGGAGCGAAGATTACGATGAGCAGTTCTTC.

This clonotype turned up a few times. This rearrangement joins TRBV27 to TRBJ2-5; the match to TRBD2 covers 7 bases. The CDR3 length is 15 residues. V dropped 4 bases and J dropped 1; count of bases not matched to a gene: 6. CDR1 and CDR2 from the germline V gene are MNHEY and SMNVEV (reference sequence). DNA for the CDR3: TGTGCCAGCAGTTCTCTAGCGGATCTCCAAGAGACCCAGTACTTC. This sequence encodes CASSSLADLQETQYF.

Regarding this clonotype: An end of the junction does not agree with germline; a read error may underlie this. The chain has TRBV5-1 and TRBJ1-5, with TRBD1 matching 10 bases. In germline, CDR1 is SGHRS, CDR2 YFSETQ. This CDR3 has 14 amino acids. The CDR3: CVSSLGDRGHPQHF. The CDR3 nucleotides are TGCGTCAGCAGCTTGGGAGACAGGGGGCACCCCCAGCATTTT.